The rows below give T cell receptor beta chains drawn from one sample of a study of identical twins. TCRdb analysed the 5' RACE reads with MiXCR anew, one entry per CDR3 protein. The sample holds around 530,000 distinct CDR3 sequences; around 15% are singletons and the top ten take 0.44%. The same sample was also used in a study of yellow fever vaccine responses in identical twins.

Sequencing was performed on CD4+ T cells sorted from blood. The receptors come from a woman aged 18-29 years in good health. Both conserved end residues are part of each CDR3. D genes are given only for firm matches. Part of the rows lack a size; the others show once, few, many or a class for expanded clones.

size	D	length	V	J	DNA	CDR3
.	TRBD2	15	TRBV12-3/TRBV12-4	TRBJ2-3	TGTGCCAGCAGCAACCGGGCGGGGGGCGCAGATACGCAGTATTTT	CASSNRAGGADTQYF
many	.	14	TRBV20-1	TRBJ1-1	TGCAGTGCAAGCGGACTGGAATCGAACACTGAAGCTTTCTTT	CSASGLESNTEAFF
few	TRBD2	20	TRBV6-2/TRBV6-3	TRBJ2-3	TGTGCCAGCAGACGGGACACCCGGACTAGCGGGGCCATCGGCACAGATACGCAGTATTTT	CASRRDTRTSGAIGTDTQYF
.	TRBD1	15	TRBV12-3/TRBV12-4	TRBJ2-7	TGTGCCAGCAGTTTAGAGGGGACAGGGTTCAGCGAGCAGTACTTC	CASSLEGTGFSEQYF
.	TRBD1	12	TRBV12-3/TRBV12-4	TRBJ2-1	TGTGCCAGCAGAAGGACAGGGGTTGAGCAGTTCTTC	CASRRTGVEQFF
.	.	15	TRBV12-3/TRBV12-4	TRBJ1-3	TGTGCCAGCAGTCCGAGGACGGGCTCTGGAAACACCATATATTTT	CASSPRTGSGNTIYF
.	.	15	TRBV2	TRBJ2-1	TGTGCCAGCACACCTTGGACCTCCTCCTACAATGAGCAGTTCTTC	CASTPWTSSYNEQFF
few	.	18	TRBV12-3/TRBV12-4	TRBJ2-3	TGTGCCAGCAGTTCCTCCCACTGGGCGAGTTCCCGAACAGATACGCAGTATTTT	CASSSSHWASSRTDTQYF
many	TRBD1	18	TRBV5-1	TRBJ2-3	TGCGCCAGCAGCCCAATCCCCCCGGGACAGGGCTACACAGATACGCAGTATTTT	CASSPIPPGQGYTDTQYF
few	.	15	TRBV3-1	TRBJ2-1	TGTGCCAGCAGCCAAGTGTACTCCCGATACAATGAGCAGTTCTTC	CASSQVYSRYNEQFF
many	TRBD2	15	TRBV3-1	TRBJ2-1	TGTGCCAGCAGTCGAAGCGGGATTACGGGCAATGAGCAGTTCTTC	CASSRSGITGNEQFF
.	.	14	TRBV11-2	TRBJ1-3	TGTGCCAGCAGCTTGGGCAGGAGCTACGGCACCATATATTTT	CASSLGRSYGTIYF
once	TRBD1	13	TRBV7-8	TRBJ2-2	TGTGCCAGCAGCACCCGACAGGGGGTTAATCTGTTTTTT	CASSTRQGVNLFF
few	TRBD2	18	TRBV10-1	TRBJ2-1	TGCGCCAGCAGTGAGTTGGCGTTGGCTAGCGGGGGGAACAATGAGCAGTTCTTC	CASSELALASGGNNEQFF
.	.	16	TRBV7-8	TRBJ1-4	TGTGCCAGCAGCTTAGCCAGGGTCGAAACTAATGAAAAACTGTTTTTT	CASSLARVETNEKLFF
few	.	14	TRBV7-9	TRBJ1-6	TGTGCCAGCAGCTCCCCCGACAGAAATTCACCCCTCCACTTT	CASSSPDRNSPLHF
.	.	17	TRBV11-3	TRBJ2-7	TGTGCCAGCAGCCCAAACCGCGACGTGGAGAGTTCCTACGAGCAGTACTTC	CASSPNRDVESSYEQYF
.	.	14	TRBV7-8	TRBJ2-2	TGTGCCAGCAGCTTAGCGTCGGTCACCGGGGAGCTGTTTTTT	CASSLASVTGELFF
.	TRBD2	15	TRBV5-6	TRBJ2-7	TGTGCCAGCAGCTTGGGACTAGCGGGAACCCACGAGCAGTACTTC	CASSLGLAGTHEQYF
.	.	15	TRBV3-1	TRBJ2-3	TGTGCCAGCAGCCAAGGGTACGGGAAGGCAGATACGCAGTATTTT	CASSQGYGKADTQYF
many	TRBD1	17	TRBV5-1	TRBJ2-1	TGCGCCAGCAGCATTGTTCCGGGACAGGGGACCTACAATGAGCAGTTCTTC	CASSIVPGQGTYNEQFF
.	TRBD2	19	TRBV11-1	TRBJ2-3	TGTGCCAGCAGCTGGACTCTGGGACTAGCGCCCCGAGCGCCATATACGCAGTATTTT	CASSWTLGLAPRAPYTQYF
.	TRBD1	14	TRBV7-9	TRBJ1-1	TGTGCCAGCAGGGGCAGGGGGAGAAACACTGAAGCTTTCTTT	CASRGRGRNTEAFF
.	.	14	TRBV7-2	TRBJ2-3	TGTGCCAGCAGCTTATGGCAGGGGTTAGATACGCAGTATTTT	CASSLWQGLDTQYF
.	.	12	TRBV29-1	TRBJ2-1	TGCAGCGTTGAAGGCCCGAACCCTGAGCAGTTCTTC	CSVEGPNPEQFF
few	TRBD2	16	TRBV12-3/TRBV12-4	TRBJ2-5	TGTGCCAGCAGTCGGGGACTAGCTTTTGTACAAGAGACCCAGTACTTC	CASSRGLAFVQETQYF
.	.	13	TRBV15	TRBJ2-3	TGTGCCACGCATCCATCGGGCACAGATACGCAGTATTTT	CATHPSGTDTQYF
.	.	10	TRBV29-1	TRBJ1-2	TGCAGCGTACAGGGTGGCGGCTACACCTTC	CSVQGGGYTF
few	.	13	TRBV12-3/TRBV12-4	TRBJ2-5	TGTGCCAGCAGTTTCAGCGGGTGGGAGACCCAGTACTTC	CASSFSGWETQYF
.	.	13	TRBV10-3	TRBJ2-1	TGTGCCATCAGATCCAGGGGAGGGAATGAGCAGTTCTTC	CAIRSRGGNEQFF
.	TRBD2	17	TRBV2	TRBJ2-7	TGTGCCAGCACTGGCGCTAGCGGGGGGAGAAGGAAAGTCGAGCAGTACTTC	CASTGASGGRRKVEQYF
few	.	16	TRBV7-9	TRBJ1-2	TGTGCCAGCAGCTTGCTGGGTAGGGGACGGGCCTATGGCTACACCTTC	CASSLLGRGRAYGYTF
.	.	13	TRBV29-1	TRBJ2-5	TGCAGCGTTGATGGACAGAACCAAGAGACCCAGTACTTC	CSVDGQNQETQYF
few	.	14	TRBV5-1	TRBJ1-5	TGCGCCAGCAGCTTGAGAGGGGATACTCAGCCCCAGCATTTT	CASSLRGDTQPQHF
.	.	13	TRBV2	TRBJ1-5	TGTGCCAGCAGTGAAGGCATTCGTCAGCCCCAGCATTTT	CASSEGIRQPQHF
few	.	13	TRBV11-3	TRBJ2-1	TGTGCCAGCAGCTTAGATAGCTTCGGTGAGCAGTTCTTC	CASSLDSFGEQFF
few	.	13	TRBV7-3	TRBJ2-1	TGTGCCAGCAGCCCGGGGTCGCAGGGCGAGCAGTTCTTC	CASSPGSQGEQFF
.	.	14	TRBV5-8	TRBJ2-1	TGTGCCAGCAGCCCCGTACCCACCTGCAATGAGCAGTTCTTC	CASSPVPTCNEQFF
few	TRBD1	14	TRBV4-1	TRBJ1-5	TGCGCCAGCAGCTGGGACAGTCTGAATCAGCCCCAGCATTTT	CASSWDSLNQPQHF
few	.	14	TRBV10-2	TRBJ2-1	TGCGCCAGCAGTGAGTGGGCAGGGAGAAGTGAGCAGTTCTTC	CASSEWAGRSEQFF
.	TRBD1	16	TRBV5-1	TRBJ2-5	TGCGCCAGCAGCCAAACCGGACAGGGAAACCGTGAGACCCAGTACTTC	CASSQTGQGNRETQYF
many	.	17	TRBV24-1	TRBJ1-6	TGTGCCACCAGTGATTCCCGGAGCGGGAGTAATAATTCACCCCTCCACTTT	CATSDSRSGSNNSPLHF
.	.	14	TRBV2	TRBJ1-5	TGTGCCAGCAGATCGGGGGTTCCGAATCAGCCCCAGCATTTT	CASRSGVPNQPQHF
many	TRBD1	15	TRBV5-1	TRBJ2-3	TGCGCCAGCAGCTTGGTACAGGGGAGCACAGATACGCAGTATTTT	CASSLVQGSTDTQYF
few	.	15	TRBV27	TRBJ2-7	TGTGCCAGCAGCTATAGGGGGAAAGGAACCTACGAGCAGTACTTC	CASSYRGKGTYEQYF
.	TRBD2	13	TRBV28	TRBJ2-3	TGTGCCAGCAGCGGGGGGGCCACAGATACGCAGTATTTT	CASSGGATDTQYF
.	TRBD1	14	TRBV12-3/TRBV12-4	TRBJ1-4	TGTGCCAGCAGAGGACAGGGGGTTAATGAAAAACTGTTTTTT	CASRGQGVNEKLFF